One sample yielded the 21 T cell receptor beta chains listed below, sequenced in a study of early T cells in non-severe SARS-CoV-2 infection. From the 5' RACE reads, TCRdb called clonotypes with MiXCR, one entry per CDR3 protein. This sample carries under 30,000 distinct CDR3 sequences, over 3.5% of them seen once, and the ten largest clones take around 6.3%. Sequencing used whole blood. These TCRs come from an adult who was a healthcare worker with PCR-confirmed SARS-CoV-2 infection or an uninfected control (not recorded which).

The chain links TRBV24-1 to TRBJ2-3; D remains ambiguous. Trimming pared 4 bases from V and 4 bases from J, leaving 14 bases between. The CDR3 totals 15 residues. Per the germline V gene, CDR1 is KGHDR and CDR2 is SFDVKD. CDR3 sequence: CATSDPRHEPDTQYF. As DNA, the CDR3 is TGTGCCACCAGTGACCCTAGACACGAACCAGATACGCAGTATTTT.

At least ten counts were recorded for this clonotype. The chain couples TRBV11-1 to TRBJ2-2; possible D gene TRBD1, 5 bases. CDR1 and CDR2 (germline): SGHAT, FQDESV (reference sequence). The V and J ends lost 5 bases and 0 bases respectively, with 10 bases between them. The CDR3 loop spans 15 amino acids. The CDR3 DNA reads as TGTGCCAGCAGCCGCAGGACACCGAACACCGGGGAGCTGTTTTTT. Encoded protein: CASSRRTPNTGELFF.

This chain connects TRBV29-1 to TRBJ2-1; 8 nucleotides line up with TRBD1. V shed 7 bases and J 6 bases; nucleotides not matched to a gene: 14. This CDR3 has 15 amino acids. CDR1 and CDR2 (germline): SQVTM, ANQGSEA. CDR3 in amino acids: CSANNGQGFSNEQFF. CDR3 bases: TGCAGCGCCAACAACGGACAGGGTTTTTCCAATGAGCAGTTCTTC.

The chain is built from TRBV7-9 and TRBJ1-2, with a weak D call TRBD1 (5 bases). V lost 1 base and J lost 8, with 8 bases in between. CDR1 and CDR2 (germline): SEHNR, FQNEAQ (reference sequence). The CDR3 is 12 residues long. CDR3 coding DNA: TGTGCCAGCAGCTTAGAGAGGGGCGGCTACACCTTC. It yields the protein CASSLERGGYTF.

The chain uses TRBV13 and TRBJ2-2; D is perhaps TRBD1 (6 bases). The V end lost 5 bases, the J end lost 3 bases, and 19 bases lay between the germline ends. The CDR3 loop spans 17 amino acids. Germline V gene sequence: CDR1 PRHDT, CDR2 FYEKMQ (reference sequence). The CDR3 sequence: CASSRKQGPTYTGELFF. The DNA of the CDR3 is TGTGCCAGCAGCAGAAAACAGGGACCAACTTACACCGGGGAGCTGTTTTTT.

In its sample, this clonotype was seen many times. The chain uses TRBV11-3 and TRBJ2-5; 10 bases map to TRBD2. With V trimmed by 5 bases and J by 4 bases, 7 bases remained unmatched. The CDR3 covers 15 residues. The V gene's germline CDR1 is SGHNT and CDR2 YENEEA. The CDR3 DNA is TGTGCCAGCAGCCACCCTCTAGCGGGAGCAGAGACCCAGTACTTC. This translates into CASSHPLAGAETQYF.

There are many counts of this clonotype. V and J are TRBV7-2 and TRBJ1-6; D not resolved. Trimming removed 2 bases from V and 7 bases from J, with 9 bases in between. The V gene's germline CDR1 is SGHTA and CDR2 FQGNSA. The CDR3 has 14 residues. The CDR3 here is CASSLYPTNSPLHF. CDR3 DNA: TGTGCCAGCAGCTTATACCCAACAAATTCACCCCTCCACTTT.

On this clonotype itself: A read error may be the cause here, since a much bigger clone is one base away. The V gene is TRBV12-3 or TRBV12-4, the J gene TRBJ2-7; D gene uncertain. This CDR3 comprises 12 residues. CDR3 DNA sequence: TGTGCCGGCAGTTTGAAGGGCTACGAGCAGTACTTC. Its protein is CAGSLKGYEQYF.

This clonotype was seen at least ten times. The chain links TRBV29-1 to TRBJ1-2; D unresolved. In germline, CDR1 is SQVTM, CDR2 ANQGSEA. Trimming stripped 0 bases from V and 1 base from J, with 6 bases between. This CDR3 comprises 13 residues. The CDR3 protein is CSVEDGVNYGYTF. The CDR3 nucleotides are TGCAGCGTTGAAGATGGGGTTAACTATGGCTACACCTTC.

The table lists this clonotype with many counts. In DNA form, the CDR3 reads TGTGCCAGCAGCTCATCGTTGGCGGGATCCTACGAGCAGTACTTC. Translated, it gives CASSSSLAGSYEQYF. This chain links TRBV13 with TRBJ2-7; TRBD2 is a possible D gene (6 bases). Trimming removed 4 bases at V and 1 base at J, with 14 bases between. The CDR3 extends over 15 amino acids. Germline V gives CDR1 PRHDT, CDR2 FYEKMQ (reference sequence). Full variable domain (remainder filled in from reference TRBV13 and TRBJ2-7): AAGVIQSPRHLIKEKRETATLKCYPIPRHDTVYWYQQGPGQDPQFLISFYEKMQSDKGSIPDRFSAQQFSDYHSELNMSSLELGDSALYFCASSSSLAGSYEQYFGPGTRLTVT.

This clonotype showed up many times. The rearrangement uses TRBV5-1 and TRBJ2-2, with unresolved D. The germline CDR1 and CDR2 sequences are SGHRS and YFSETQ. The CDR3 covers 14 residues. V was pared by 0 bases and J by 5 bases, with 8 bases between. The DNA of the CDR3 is TGCGCCAGCAGCTTGGCCATGGCGACCGGGGAGCTGTTTTTT. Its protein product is CASSLAMATGELFF.

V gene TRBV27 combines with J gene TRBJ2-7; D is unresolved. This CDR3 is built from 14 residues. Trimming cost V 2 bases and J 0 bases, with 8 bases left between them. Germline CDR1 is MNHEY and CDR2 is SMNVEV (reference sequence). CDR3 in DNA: TGTGCCAGCAGTTTAAACCGATACTCCTACGAGCAGTACTTC. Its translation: CASSLNRYSYEQYF.

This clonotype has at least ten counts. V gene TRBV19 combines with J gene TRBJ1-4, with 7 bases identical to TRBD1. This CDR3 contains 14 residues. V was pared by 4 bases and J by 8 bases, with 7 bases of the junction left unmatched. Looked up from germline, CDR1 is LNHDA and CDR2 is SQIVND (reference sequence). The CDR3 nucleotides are TGTGCCAGTAGTACGGGACAGATAGGGGAAAAACTGTTTTTT. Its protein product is CASSTGQIGEKLFF.

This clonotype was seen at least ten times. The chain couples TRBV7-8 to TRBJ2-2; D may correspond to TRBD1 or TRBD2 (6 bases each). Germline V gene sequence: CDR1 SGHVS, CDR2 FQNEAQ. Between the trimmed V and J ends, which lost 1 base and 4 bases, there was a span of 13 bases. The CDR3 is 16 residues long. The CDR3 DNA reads TGTGCCAGCAGCTTAGTTCCCGGGGGCTTCACCGGGGAGCTGTTTTTT. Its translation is CASSLVPGGFTGELFF.

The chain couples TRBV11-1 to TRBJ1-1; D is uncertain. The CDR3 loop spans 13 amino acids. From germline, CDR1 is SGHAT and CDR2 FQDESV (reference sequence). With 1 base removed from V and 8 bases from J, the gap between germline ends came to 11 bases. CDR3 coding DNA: TGTGCCAGCAGCTTAGATCCTGGTCGGGAAGCTTTCTTT. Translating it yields CASSLDPGREAFF. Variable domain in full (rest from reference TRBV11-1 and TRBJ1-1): EAEVAQSPRYKITEKSQAVAFWCDPISGHATLYWYRQILGQGPELLVQFQDESVVDDSQLPKDRFSAERLKGVDSTLKIQPAELGDSAMYLCASSLDPGREAFFGQGTRLTVV.

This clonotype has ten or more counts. DNA of the CDR3: TGCGCCAGCAGCTTGGTAGGGGCCCACGAGCAGTACTTC. Residues: CASSLVGAHEQYF. The genes are TRBV5-1 and TRBJ2-7; D is possibly TRBD1 (5 bases). The CDR3 contains 13 residues. The germline V gene encodes CDR1 SGHRS and CDR2 YFSETQ. V lost 0 bases to trimming and J lost 5 bases, with 9 bases between them.

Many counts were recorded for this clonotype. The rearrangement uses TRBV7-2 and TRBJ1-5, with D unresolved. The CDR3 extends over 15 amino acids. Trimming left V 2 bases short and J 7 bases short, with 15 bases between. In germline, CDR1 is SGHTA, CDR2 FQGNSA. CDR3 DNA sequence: TGTGCCAGCAGCTTAAGGTTGAGTGCAGACCAGCCCCAGCATTTT. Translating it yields CASSLRLSADQPQHF.

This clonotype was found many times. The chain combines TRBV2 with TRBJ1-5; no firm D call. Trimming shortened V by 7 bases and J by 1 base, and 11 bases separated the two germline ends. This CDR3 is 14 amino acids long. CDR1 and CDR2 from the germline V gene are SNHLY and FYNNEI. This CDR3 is CASKDGVSNQPQHF. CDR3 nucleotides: TGTGCCAGCAAGGACGGGGTCAGCAATCAGCCCCAGCATTTT.

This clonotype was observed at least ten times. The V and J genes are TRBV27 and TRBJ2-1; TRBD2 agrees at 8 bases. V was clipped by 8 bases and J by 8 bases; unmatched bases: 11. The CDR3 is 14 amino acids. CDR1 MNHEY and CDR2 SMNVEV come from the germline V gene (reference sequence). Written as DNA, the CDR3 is TGTGCCAGCCGGGGGGGTACTAGTTTGGATGAGCAGTTCTTC. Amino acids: CASRGGTSLDEQFF.

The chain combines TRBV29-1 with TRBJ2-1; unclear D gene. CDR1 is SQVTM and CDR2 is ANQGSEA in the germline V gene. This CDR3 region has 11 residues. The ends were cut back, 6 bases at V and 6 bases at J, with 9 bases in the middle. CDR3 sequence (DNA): TGCAGCGTCATTTGGCGCAATGAGCAGTTCTTC. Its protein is CSVIWRNEQFF.

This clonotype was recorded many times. CDR3 sequence: CASRYYNEQFF. Here the CDR3 DNA reads TGTGCCAGCCGATATTACAATGAGCAGTTCTTC. The chain couples TRBV2 to TRBJ2-1; D call uncertain. Germline CDR1 and CDR2: SNHLY and FYNNEI. The CDR3 consists of 11 residues. Trimming removed 8 bases from V and 4 bases from J, with 6 bases in between.